These 16 T cell receptor beta chains came from one sample sequenced in a study of cytomegalovirus exposure and HLA in healthy donors. Vbeta (60) and Jbeta (13) primers were used in the PCR. Produced via immunoSEQ multiplex PCR; TCRdb's table is partial and in-frame only. The sample table includes 75,000 to 95,000 clones. Sequencing was carried out using PBMCs. Receptors were obtained from a girl aged 10 to 17 in good health and CMV-seropositive.

The chain's CDR3 is CASSLFTEETQYF. The CDR3 nucleotides read TGCGCCAGCAGCTTATTCACAGAAGAGACCCAGTACTTC. V gene TRBV5-1 combines with J gene TRBJ2-5; D is unresolved. Between the trimmed V and J ends, which lost 2 bases and 3 bases, there was a span of 8 bases. CDR1 and CDR2 from the germline V gene are SGHRS and YFSETQ. This CDR3 contains 13 residues.

The J gene is TRBJ1-2, the V gene TRBV4-2; D is ambiguous. The CDR3 has 15 amino acids. Trimming took off 0 bases at V and 7 bases at J, with 15 bases between the two ends. Germline CDR1 reads LGHNA; CDR2 reads YNFKEQ. The CDR3 DNA follows: TGTGCCAGCAGCCAAGATGTGAACAGTGCGGGTGGCTACACCTTC. It codes for CASSQDVNSAGGYTF.

This chain joins TRBV5-1 and TRBJ2-3; TRBD1 agrees at 7 bases. The germline CDR1 and CDR2 sequences are SGHRS and YFSETQ. The CDR3 sequence is 15 residues long. V lost 4 bases and J lost 3; bases outside the gene matches: 8. CDR3 region: CASSQGGRRTDTQYF. The CDR3 DNA reads TGCGCCAGCAGCCAAGGGGGCCGCAGAACAGATACGCAGTATTTT.

This chain uses TRBV6-5 with TRBJ1-2; a possible D gene is TRBD1 (6 bases). Trimming took 9 bases from V and 6 from J, leaving 20 bases between them. This CDR3 region has 14 residues. Looked up from germline, CDR1 is MNHEY and CDR2 is SVGAGI. The CDR3 reads CASSRDTREDGYTF. In nucleotides, the CDR3 is TGTGCCAGTAGCCGGGACACCCGGGAGGATGGCTACACCTTC.

The chain has TRBV5-4 and TRBJ2-5, with TRBD2 matching over 11 bases. The CDR3 spans 15 residues. The V gene end was trimmed by 2 bases and the J gene end by 2 bases; junction bases not matched to a gene: 2. Germline values: CDR1 SGHNT, CDR2 YYREEE (reference sequence). The CDR3 reads CASSFRLAGQETQYF. In DNA, the CDR3 is TGTGCCAGCAGCTTCCGACTAGCGGGGCAAGAGACCCAGTACTTC.

The J gene is TRBJ2-7, the V gene TRBV5-6, with D perhaps TRBD1 (6 bases). Germline assignment: CDR1 SGHDT and CDR2 YYEEEE. V was pared by 2 bases and J by 5 bases, with 8 bases between. The CDR3 spans 12 residues. The CDR3 DNA follows: TGTGCCAGCAGCTTAGGACAGAACGAGCAGTACTTC. Its protein product is CASSLGQNEQYF.

V gene TRBV9 combines with J gene TRBJ1-1; D gene uncertain. From germline, CDR1 is SGDLS and CDR2 YYNGEE. This CDR3 is built from 13 residues. Trimming pared 0 bases from V and 4 bases from J, leaving 7 bases between. The CDR3 loop reads CASSVVAGTEAFF. As DNA, the CDR3 is TGTGCCAGCAGCGTAGTGGCGGGCACTGAAGCTTTCTTT. The entire variable domain, with the rest obtained from reference TRBV9 and TRBJ1-1, is as follows: DSGVTQTPKHLITATGQRVTLRCSPRSGDLSVYWYQQSLDQGLQFLIQYYNGEERAKGNILERFSAQQFPDLHSELNLSSLELGDSALYFCASSVVAGTEAFFGQGTRLTVV.

V and J are TRBV6-8 and TRBJ1-5, with D maybe TRBD1 (5 bases). The CDR3 covers 17 residues. CDR1 and CDR2 (germline): MNHGY, SAAAGT. V was trimmed by 3 bases and J by 3 bases, leaving 18 bases between them. The CDR3 DNA reads as TGTGCCAGCAGTTATTCGACAAAGGGGATTCCCAATCAGCCCCAGCATTTT. Its translation: CASSYSTKGIPNQPQHF.

The chain joins TRBV5-1 to TRBJ1-3; no firm D call. The germline CDR1 and CDR2 sequences are SGHRS and YFSETQ. This CDR3 has 14 amino acids. The V end was cut by 4 bases, the J end by 3 bases, with 11 bases between. The DNA of the CDR3 is TGCGCCAGCAGCCCCGACTTGGATGGAAACACCATATATTTT. This sequence encodes CASSPDLDGNTIYF.

Worth noting for this clone: A read error may produce the germline difference seen at one junction end. The chain couples TRBV7-9 to TRBJ1-2, with 8 bases fitting TRBD1. CDR3 length equals 13 residues. Germline assignment: CDR1 SEHNR and CDR2 FQNEAQ (reference sequence). The CDR3 sequence: CASSQGPGGGSTF. The CDR3, as DNA: TGTGCCAGCAGCCAAGGTCCAGGGGGCGGCTCCACCTTC. Using reference TRBV7-9 and TRBJ1-2 for the parts outside the CDR3, the full variable domain is DTGVSQNPRHKITKRGQNVTFRCDPISEHNRLYWYRQTLGQGPEFLTYFQNEAQLEKSRLLSDRFSAERPKGSFSTLEIQRTEQGDSAMYLCASSQGPGGGSTFGSGTRLTVV.

DNA for the CDR3: TGTGCCAGCAGCACCAACACAGACACTGAAGCTTTCTTT. Protein: CASSTNTDTEAFF. The V gene is TRBV9, the J gene TRBJ1-1, with D uncertain. This CDR3 has 13 residues. V lost 4 bases, J lost 3 bases, and 10 bases lay in between. The V gene's germline CDR1 is SGDLS and CDR2 YYNGEE.

The CDR3 DNA reads TGTGCCAGCAGTGACAAAGGAGGCTACACCTTC. Amino acid sequence: CASSDKGGYTF. This chain joins TRBV28 and TRBJ1-2, with D hard to call. CDR3 size: 11 residues. In germline, CDR1 is MDHEN, CDR2 SYDVKM. Trimming removed 5 bases from V and 8 bases from J, with 9 bases in between.

The chain has TRBV4-1 and TRBJ1-1; D is unclear. The ends were cut back, 2 bases at V and 2 bases at J, with 6 bases in the middle. The CDR3 has 13 amino acids. The germline V gene has CDR1 MGHRA and CDR2 YSYEKL. CDR3 DNA sequence: TGCGCCAGCAGCCAACCGGGTAACACTGAAGCTTTCTTT. It yields the protein CASSQPGNTEAFF.

The genes are TRBV7-2 and TRBJ1-1; D may be TRBD1 (6 bases). Trimming took 5 bases from V and 5 from J, leaving 12 bases between them. The germline gives CDR1 SGHTA, CDR2 FQGNSA. The CDR3 covers 13 residues. The CDR3 nucleotides are TGTGCCAGCAGCCCATGGACAGATACTGAAGCTTTCTTT. It encodes CASSPWTDTEAFF.

The V and J genes are TRBV7-2 and TRBJ1-1, with 10 bases identical to TRBD1. Trimming at V came to 5 bases and at J to 5 bases, leaving 5 bases not matched to a gene. Germline V gene data show CDR1 as SGHTA and CDR2 as FQGNSA. This CDR3 is 14 amino acids long. The CDR3 is CASSPDRGATEAFF. Written as DNA, the CDR3 is TGTGCCAGCAGCCCGGACAGGGGGGCAACTGAAGCTTTCTTT.

The chain has TRBV28 and TRBJ2-1; 8 nucleotides match TRBD2. Germline assignment: CDR1 MDHEN and CDR2 SYDVKM. V gave up 5 bases and J gave up 6 bases; unmatched junction bases: 6. The CDR3 covers 14 residues. CDR3 coding DNA: TGTGCCAGCAGTCACCCCCGGGAGGGCAATGAGCAGTTCTTC. It yields the protein CASSHPREGNEQFF.